The 23 T cell receptor beta chains reported below all come from one sample, sequenced in a study of cytomegalovirus exposure and HLA in healthy donors. The study ran its PCR with 60 Vbeta and 13 Jbeta primers. Sequencing was performed with immunoSEQ multiplex PCR; in TCRdb, only in-frame clones are kept and a portion is missing. This sample carries about 220,000 clones, roughly 80% of them seen once, and the ten largest clones take around 5%. The material sequenced was PBMCs. These receptors all stem from a woman aged 40-49 years in good health and CMV-seropositive.

The chain links TRBV19 to TRBJ2-7; D ambiguous. CDR3 length equals 15 residues. Deletions cut 4 bases from V and 4 bases from J, with 17 bases between. Germline CDR1 LNHDA, CDR2 SQIVND (reference sequence). CDR3 DNA: TGTGCCAGTAGTAGTACGATTGCGGCGCATTACGAGCAGTACTTC. Amino acids: CASSSTIAAHYEQYF.

The chain is built from TRBV14 and TRBJ2-1; D gene unclear. V dropped 5 bases and J dropped 6 bases, with 5 bases sitting between them. Germline V gene data show CDR1 as SGHDN and CDR2 as FVKESK. CDR3 length equals 11 residues. The CDR3 here is CASSNLNEQFF. The DNA of the CDR3 is TGTGCCAGCAGCAATCTCAATGAGCAGTTCTTC.

The chain links TRBV6-5 to TRBJ2-5; 9 nucleotides agree with TRBD2. Germline V CDR1 and CDR2: MNHEY, SVGAGI. CDR3 length: 14 amino acids. V lost 6 bases, J lost 2 bases, and 4 bases stayed unmatched. CDR3: CASRLAGPQETQYF. The CDR3 DNA is TGTGCCAGCAGGCTAGCGGGGCCTCAAGAGACCCAGTACTTC.

V is TRBV29-1 and J is TRBJ1-4; D remains ambiguous. Germline values: CDR1 SQVTM, CDR2 ANQGSEA. The CDR3 is 14 residues long. Trimming shortened V by 2 bases and J by 8 bases, and 15 bases separated the two germline ends. The CDR3 DNA reads TGCAGCGTTGAACTCGACTCCGGCGAGGAAAAACTGTTTTTT. Its protein product is CSVELDSGEEKLFF.

This chain joins TRBV6-5 and TRBJ1-5; D possibly corresponds to TRBD1 (5 bases). Germline V gives CDR1 MNHEY, CDR2 SVGAGI. The CDR3 loop spans 16 amino acids. V was pared by 4 bases and J by 1 base, with 14 bases between. CDR3 region: CASSLTADGSNQPQHF. The DNA for the CDR3 is TGTGCCAGCAGTTTGACAGCCGATGGGAGCAATCAGCCCCAGCATTTT.

The chain carries TRBV7-9 and TRBJ1-2, with 9 bases lining up with TRBD1. There are 15 residues in the CDR3. Germline loops: CDR1 SEHNR, CDR2 FQNEAQ (reference sequence). V lost 5 bases and J lost 3; bases outside the gene matches: 7. The CDR3 sequence is CASSKTGGEDYGYTF. CDR3 in DNA: TGTGCCAGCAGCAAAACAGGGGGCGAGGACTATGGCTACACCTTC. Using reference TRBV7-9 and TRBJ1-2 for the parts outside the CDR3, the full variable domain is DTGVSQNPRHKITKRGQNVTFRCDPISEHNRLYWYRQTLGQGPEFLTYFQNEAQLEKSRLLSDRFSAERPKGSFSTLEIQRTEQGDSAMYLCASSKTGGEDYGYTFGSGTRLTVV.

The chain uses TRBV19 and TRBJ2-1; weak D call: TRBD1 (6 bases). V was trimmed by 5 bases and J by 4 bases, leaving 21 bases between them. Germline V gene sequence: CDR1 LNHDA, CDR2 SQIVND (reference sequence). The CDR3 has 17 amino acids. The DNA of the CDR3 is TGTGCCAGTAGTTTATACTCACAGGGTGGAGTATACAATGAGCAGTTCTTC. Translated: CASSLYSQGGVYNEQFF.

The chain has TRBV7-2 and TRBJ2-5; 7 bases are a match to TRBD2. V lost 3 bases to trimming and J lost 5 bases; unmatched junction nucleotides: 6. CDR3 length equals 14 residues. CDR1 and CDR2 from the germline V gene are SGHTA and FQGNSA. The CDR3 loop reads CASSFQRGPETQYF. DNA for the CDR3: TGTGCCAGCAGCTTTCAGCGGGGCCCTGAGACCCAGTACTTC.

This chain connects TRBV6-1 to TRBJ1-5; D possibly corresponds to TRBD1 (6 bases). Trimming removed 4 bases at V and 2 bases at J, with 12 bases between. Germline V gene lookup returns CDR1 MNHNS and CDR2 SASEGT. The length of the CDR3 is 15 residues. The CDR3 sequence: CASSGTGSGNQPQHF. The DNA of the CDR3 is TGTGCCAGCAGTGGCACAGGGTCCGGCAATCAGCCCCAGCATTTT.

This clone was counted only a few times. This chain connects TRBV5-4 to TRBJ1-3; the D gene is possibly TRBD1 (6 bases). The CDR3 runs to 14 residues. From germline, CDR1 is SGHNT and CDR2 YYREEE (reference sequence). V was clipped by 2 bases and J by 2 bases, with 8 bases between them. The CDR3 here is CASSFQGPGNTIYF. Here the CDR3 DNA reads TGTGCCAGCAGCTTCCAGGGGCCTGGAAACACCATATATTTT. Full variable domain (remainder filled in from reference TRBV5-4 and TRBJ1-3): ETGVTQSPTHLIKTRGQQVTLRCSSQSGHNTVSWYQQALGQGPQFIFQYYREEENGRGNFPPRFSGLQFPNYSSELNVNALELDDSALYLCASSFQGPGNTIYFGEGSWLTVV.

The genes are TRBV30 and TRBJ2-2; D is unresolved. The CDR3 is 13 residues long. V dropped 0 bases and J dropped 6 bases, with 8 bases sitting between them. Germline values: CDR1 GTSNPN, CDR2 SVGIG (reference sequence). CDR3 in amino acids: CAWSVSSSGELFF. The DNA for the CDR3 is TGTGCCTGGAGTGTAAGCTCTTCCGGGGAGCTGTTTTTT. Drawing the rest from reference TRBV30 and TRBJ2-2, the complete variable domain is SQTIHQWPATLVQPVGSPLSLECTVEGTSNPNLYWYRQAAGRGLQLLFYSVGIGQISSEVPQNLSASRPQDRQFILSSKKLLLSDSGFYLCAWSVSSSGELFFGEGSRLTVL.

The chain employs TRBV5-5 and TRBJ2-2; TRBD2 is a possible D gene (5 bases). Germline CDR1 SGHKS, CDR2 YYEKEE (reference sequence). The V end was cut by 7 bases, the J end by 4 bases, with 14 bases between. The CDR3 runs 14 residues. CDR3 DNA: TGTGCCAGCCGGGGATCCGGGGTCACCGGGGAGCTGTTTTTT. Protein sequence: CASRGSGVTGELFF.

The V and J genes are TRBV9 and TRBJ2-1; the match to TRBD2 covers 11 bases. V was clipped by 3 bases and J by 10 bases; unmatched bases: 6. CDR1 is SGDLS, CDR2 YYNGEE, per germline. The CDR3 is made up of 14 amino acids. Here the CDR3 DNA reads TGTGCCAGCAGCGAACTAGCGGGGGCGGGGGAGCAGTTCTTC. Its translation: CASSELAGAGEQFF.

The chain joins TRBV12-5 to TRBJ1-1; D uncertain. Germline-derived CDR1 and CDR2 are LGHNT and FRNRAP. Trimming removed 6 bases at V and 4 bases at J, with 6 bases between. This CDR3 has 11 residues. Here the CDR3 DNA reads TGTGCTAGTGGCCCTCCCACTGAAGCTTTCTTT. Protein sequence: CASGPPTEAFF.

Comments on this clone: At one boundary the junction diverges from the germline segment, which might be a read error. The V and J genes are TRBV7-9 and TRBJ1-2; D remains ambiguous. The CDR3 is 12 amino acids. The germline V gene encodes CDR1 SEHNR and CDR2 FQNEAQ (reference sequence). The CDR3 is CSSSSGAYGYTF. In nucleotides, the CDR3 is TGTTCCAGCAGCTCGGGAGCCTATGGCTACACCTTC.

This clone was detected once. The rearrangement links TRBV4-1 to TRBJ2-7, with TRBD1 as a possible D gene (5 bases). Trimming removed 1 base at V and 3 bases at J, with 13 bases between. Germline CDR1 is MGHRA and CDR2 is YSYEKL. This CDR3 has 15 amino acids. The CDR3 sequence is CASSQVANRNYEQYF. CDR3 DNA sequence: TGCGCCAGCAGCCAAGTAGCCAACAGGAACTACGAGCAGTACTTC.

V gene TRBV28 combines with J gene TRBJ1-4, with 7 bases matching TRBD1. CDR3 size: 14 residues. Germline V gives CDR1 MDHEN, CDR2 SYDVKM. The trim removed 5 bases at V and 6 bases at J, leaving 6 bases unmatched. CDR3 in DNA: TGTGCCAGCAGTCTAGGGGGCGCTTATGAAAAACTGTTTTTT. This encodes CASSLGGAYEKLFF.

In its sample, this clone was seen once. The chain is built from TRBV7-3 and TRBJ2-1; 9 bases are a match to TRBD2. CDR3 length equals 13 residues. The J segment lost 7 bases and the V segment lost 5 bases, leaving 3 bases of the junction unmatched. Germline CDR1 reads SGHTA; CDR2 reads FQGTGA. CDR3 region: CASSLLAGNEQFF. Written as DNA, the CDR3 is TGTGCCAGCAGCCTTCTAGCGGGGAATGAGCAGTTCTTC.

A single count supports this clone. The chain carries TRBV4-3 and TRBJ2-7, with 9 positions matching TRBD2. This CDR3 region has 15 residues. Germline CDR1 reads LGHNA; CDR2 reads YSLEER. Trimming cost V 1 base and J 6 bases; bases outside gene matches: 7. The CDR3 nucleotides are TGCGCCAGCAGCCAAGGTCTGCGGGGGGGCCGCGAGCAGTACTTC. Translating it yields CASSQGLRGGREQYF.

The DNA of the CDR3 is TGTGCCAGCAGGGAACAGGGGAGGGGCACTGAAGCTTTCTTT. Translated: CASREQGRGTEAFF. V usage is TRBV2 and J usage is TRBJ1-1; TRBD1 matches 7 bases. The V gene end was trimmed by 6 bases and the J gene end by 4 bases; junction bases not matched to a gene: 8. The CDR3 extends over 14 amino acids. Germline V gene sequence: CDR1 SNHLY, CDR2 FYNNEI.

The chain carries TRBV19 and TRBJ1-5; 7 bases agree with TRBD1. Germline-derived CDR1 and CDR2 are LNHDA and SQIVND (reference sequence). V trimming: 6 bases; J trimming: 0 bases; junction bases outside the gene matches: 11. The CDR3 length is 17 residues. The CDR3: CASRGRTGVYSNQPQHF. In nucleotides, the CDR3 is TGTGCCAGTAGGGGTAGGACAGGCGTTTATAGCAATCAGCCCCAGCATTTT.

This chain joins TRBV19 and TRBJ2-5; TRBD2 might be the D (6 bases). The CDR3 extends over 15 amino acids. Germline loops: CDR1 LNHDA, CDR2 SQIVND (reference sequence). Trimming took 6 bases from V and 2 from J, leaving 16 bases between them. In nucleotides, the CDR3 is TGTGCCAGTAGCCCCCCGGGAGCTAGACAAGAGACCCAGTACTTC. Its translation is CASSPPGARQETQYF.

The chain carries TRBV4-1 and TRBJ1-1; the match to TRBD1 covers 7 bases. The CDR3 runs to 16 residues. Trimming took 0 bases from V and 1 from J; bases not matched to a gene: 5. Germline V lookup: CDR1 MGHRA, CDR2 YSYEKL. The DNA for the CDR3 is TGCGCCAGCAGCCAAGAAGCGACAGGGTGGAACACTGAAGCTTTCTTT. Its protein is CASSQEATGWNTEAFF.